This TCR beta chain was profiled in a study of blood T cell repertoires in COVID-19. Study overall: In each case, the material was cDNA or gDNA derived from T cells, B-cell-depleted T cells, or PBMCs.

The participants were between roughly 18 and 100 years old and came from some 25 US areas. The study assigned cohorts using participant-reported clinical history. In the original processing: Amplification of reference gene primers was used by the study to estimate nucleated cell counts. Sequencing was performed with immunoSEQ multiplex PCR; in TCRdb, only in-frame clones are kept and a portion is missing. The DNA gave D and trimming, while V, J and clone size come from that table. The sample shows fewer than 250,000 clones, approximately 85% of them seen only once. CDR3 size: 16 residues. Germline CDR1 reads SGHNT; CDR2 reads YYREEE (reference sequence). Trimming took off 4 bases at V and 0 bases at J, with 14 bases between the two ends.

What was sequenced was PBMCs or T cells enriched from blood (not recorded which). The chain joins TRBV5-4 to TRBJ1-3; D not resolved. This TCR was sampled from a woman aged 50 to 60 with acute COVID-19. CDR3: CASSKPGEGSGNTIYF. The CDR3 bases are TGTGCCAGCAGCAAACCGGGAGAGGGCTCTGGAAACACCATATATTTT.